This T cell receptor beta chain was obtained from a study of T cells after yellow fever vaccination. The wider study: In the case of low-cell-number fractions, SMART-Seq v4 Ultra Low Input was used for preparation.

The ends were cut back, 6 bases at V and 0 bases at J, with 12 bases in the middle. The CDR3 covers 14 residues. Per the germline V gene, CDR1 is DFQATT and CDR2 is SNEGSKA (reference sequence). It was through 5'RACE template switching that TCR cDNA was made, with a universal primer site and UMIs added. Each CDR3 protein gets one entry after TCRdb re-called the 5' RACE reads with MiXCR. This repertoire shows over 150,000 distinct CDR3 sequences, approximately 6.2% found once; its top ten account for just under 3%. This clonotype was seen a few times. The clonotype comes from a man in his late teens or twenties who received the YFV17D yellow fever vaccine. The V call is TRBV20-1, the J call TRBJ1-5, with D perhaps TRBD1 (5 bases). The sample here was CD4+ T cells sorted from PBMCs, taken on the day of the first yellow fever vaccination. The CDR3 sequence is CSAQGPYSNQPQHF. The CDR3 nucleotides are TGCAGTGCCCAGGGACCCTATAGCAATCAGCCCCAGCATTTT.